Listed here are 18 T cell receptor beta chains from one sample, sequenced in a study of blood T cell repertoires in COVID-19. The assay was immunoSEQ multiplex PCR, and TCRdb's table has in-frame clones only and misses some. The sample shows around 300,000 clones, roughly 90% of them seen only once. Sequencing was performed on peripheral blood. The receptors derive from a woman aged 40 to 55 who had recovered from COVID-19.

The chain links TRBV27 to TRBJ2-4; D possibly corresponds to TRBD2 (6 bases). Germline V gene sequence: CDR1 MNHEY, CDR2 SMNVEV (reference sequence). This CDR3 contains 18 residues. Trimming pared 6 bases from V and 0 bases from J, leaving 21 bases between. The chain's CDR3 is CASRAGWGRGLAKNIQYF. CDR3 coding DNA: TGTGCCAGCAGGGCGGGATGGGGTAGAGGTTTAGCCAAAAACATTCAGTACTTC.

This chain uses TRBV11-3 with TRBJ2-7; tentatively, D is TRBD2 (5 bases). The V end was cut by 4 bases, the J end by 6 bases, with 19 bases between. Germline lookup yields CDR1 SGHNT and CDR2 YENEEA. The CDR3 covers 15 residues. The CDR3 sequence: CASSSVLGAPSEQYF. The CDR3 DNA reads as TGTGCCAGCAGCTCCGTTTTGGGAGCCCCTTCCGAGCAGTACTTC.

CDR3 in DNA: TGTGCCAGCGGATCGGGAGACGCGTACGAGCAGTACTTC. As protein: CASGSGDAYEQYF. This chain joins TRBV28 and TRBJ2-7; D is possibly TRBD2 (6 bases). Trimming stripped 8 bases from V and 4 bases from J, with 15 bases between. Germline V CDR1 and CDR2: MDHEN, SYDVKM. The CDR3 covers 13 residues.

The genes are TRBV27 and TRBJ1-6; D perhaps matches TRBD1 (6 bases). CDR3 length: 15 amino acids. The germline V gene has CDR1 MNHEY and CDR2 SMNVEV (reference sequence). Trimming stripped 6 bases from V and 4 bases from J, with 13 bases between. CDR3 region: CASSRGGEYNSPLHF. The CDR3 nucleotides read TGTGCCAGCAGCCGAGGGGGTGAATATAATTCACCCCTCCACTTT.

The chain couples TRBV28 to TRBJ1-2, with 8 bases that match TRBD1. Trimming cost V 7 bases and J 4 bases; bases outside gene matches: 8. The CDR3 extends over 14 amino acids. In germline, CDR1 is MDHEN, CDR2 SYDVKM. CDR3 DNA: TGTGCCAGCACCCTGACAGGGGTAGGCTATGGCTACACCTTC. It yields the protein CASTLTGVGYGYTF.

The V and J genes are TRBV6-5 and TRBJ2-3; D not resolved. This CDR3 is 12 amino acids long. Germline V gene data show CDR1 as MNHEY and CDR2 as SVGAGI. V was cut by 6 bases and J by 4 bases, with 8 bases left in between. CDR3 nucleotide sequence: TGTGCCAGCAGGAGCGTGGCAGATACGCAGTATTTT. It is translated as CASRSVADTQYF.

The V and J genes are TRBV6-5 and TRBJ2-7; TRBD1 agrees at 7 bases. V lost 10 bases, J lost 5 bases, and 14 bases stayed unmatched. This CDR3 region has 14 residues. Germline CDR1 and CDR2: MNHEY and SVGAGI. This chain's CDR3 is CAILNRGRTDEQYF. For the CDR3, the DNA is TGTGCCATCCTCAACAGGGGAAGGACGGACGAGCAGTACTTC.

V gene TRBV5-1 combines with J gene TRBJ2-6; D is unclear. The length of the CDR3 is 16 residues. The V and J ends lost 3 bases and 0 bases respectively, with 10 bases between them. From germline, CDR1 is SGHRS and CDR2 YFSETQ. The CDR3 reads CASSSDPGSGANVLTF. The CDR3 nucleotides read TGCGCCAGCAGCTCAGATCCTGGCTCTGGGGCCAACGTCCTGACTTTC.

The gene calls are TRBV6-6 and TRBJ1-4, with 7 bases fitting TRBD1. This CDR3 has 14 residues. Germline V gene sequence: CDR1 MNHNY, CDR2 SVGAGI (reference sequence). V lost 7 bases to trimming and J lost 8 bases; unmatched junction nucleotides: 10. The CDR3 DNA follows: TGTGCCAGCACCCCAGGGGGTAATTGGGAAAAACTGTTTTTT. Translating it yields CASTPGGNWEKLFF.

The gene calls are TRBV7-6 and TRBJ2-1, with 8 bases identical to TRBD1. V trimming: 1 base; J trimming: 4 bases; junction bases outside the gene matches: 3. CDR3 length: 15 residues. CDR1 is SGHVS and CDR2 is FNYEAQ in the germline V gene. CDR3 DNA: TGTGCCAGCAGCTTAGGTGGACAGGGTTACAATGAGCAGTTCTTC. Translating it yields CASSLGGQGYNEQFF.

The chain links TRBV3-1 (or the pseudogene TRBV3-2) to TRBJ2-3; TRBD2 agrees at 7 bases. The CDR3 covers 17 residues. Germline trimming cut 0 bases from V and 4 bases from J; bases unmatched to any gene: 10. The germline CDR1 and CDR2 sequences are LGHDT and YNNKEL (reference sequence). The CDR3 region has the DNA TGTGCCAGCAGCCAAGAAGGCGGGAGAGGGTTCCCAGATACGCAGTATTTT. Translating it yields CASSQEGGRGFPDTQYF.

CDR3 in DNA: TGTGCCAGCAGCTTAGTAGCGGGGAACAATGAGCAGTTCTTC. This translates into CASSLVAGNNEQFF. The chain carries TRBV7-9 and TRBJ2-1; 8 positions agree with TRBD2. V lost 1 base to trimming and J lost 5 bases; unmatched junction nucleotides: 1. CDR1 is SEHNR, CDR2 FQNEAQ, per germline (reference sequence). This CDR3 has 14 residues.

The chain links TRBV9 to TRBJ2-2, with 14 bases that match TRBD2. The CDR3 spans 17 residues. V dropped 4 bases and J dropped 4; count of bases not matched to a gene: 6. Germline V lookup: CDR1 SGDLS, CDR2 YYNGEE. CDR3 coding DNA: TGTGCCAGCAGCTTAGGACTAGCGGGAGGAGGCACCGGGGAGCTGTTTTTT. Encoded protein: CASSLGLAGGGTGELFF.

The chain joins TRBV2 to TRBJ2-2; D might be TRBD2 (5 bases). Germline V gene sequence: CDR1 SNHLY, CDR2 FYNNEI. This CDR3 contains 15 residues. Trimming took 8 bases from V and 3 from J, leaving 16 bases between them. CDR3 DNA sequence: TGTGCCAGCCGTCCGCGTACGGGGTACACCGGGGAGCTGTTTTTT. Protein: CASRPRTGYTGELFF.

The V call is TRBV4-2, the J call TRBJ2-3; possibly TRBD1 for D (5 bases). Trimming stripped 4 bases from V and 0 bases from J, with 11 bases between. Germline V gene sequence: CDR1 LGHNA, CDR2 YNFKEQ. The CDR3 runs 15 residues. CDR3 in amino acids: CASSRPGPSTDTQYF. CDR3 DNA sequence: TGTGCCAGCAGCCGGCCAGGGCCGAGCACAGATACGCAGTATTTT.

On this clone itself: A read error is likely, as this CDR3 ends without the conserved phenylalanine or tryptophan. The limits of the CDR3 on the DNA are not certain, so only TCRdb's listed CDR3 is given. This chain links TRBV12-5 with TRBJ1-2. Germline assignment: CDR1 LGHNT and CDR2 FRNRAP. The CDR3 region is 13 residues in length, termini included. The CDR3 reads CASGLVSHTGLFL.

On this clone: Other nucleotide sequences from this sample produce the same CDR3. This rearrangement joins TRBV9 to TRBJ1-2; a weak D match, TRBD1 (6 bases). CDR3 length: 12 amino acids. Trimming stripped 3 bases from V and 7 bases from J, with 10 bases between. Germline CDR1 and CDR2: SGDLS and YYNGEE. Here the CDR3 DNA reads TGTGCCAGCAGCGGTGACAGGATTGGCTACACCTTC. It codes for CASSGDRIGYTF.

V gene TRBV7-9 combines with J gene TRBJ2-7; D gene ambiguous. Per the germline V gene, CDR1 is SEHNR and CDR2 is FQNEAQ (reference sequence). V lost 2 bases and J 5 bases, leaving 7 bases between the germline ends. The CDR3 has 12 residues. CDR3 loop: CASSLIENEQYF. The DNA of the CDR3 is TGTGCCAGCAGCTTAATCGAGAACGAGCAGTACTTC. Combining the CDR3 with reference TRBV7-9 and TRBJ2-7 gives the whole variable domain DTGVSQNPRHKITKRGQNVTFRCDPISEHNRLYWYRQTLGQGPEFLTYFQNEAQLEKSRLLSDRFSAERPKGSFSTLEIQRTEQGDSAMYLCASSLIENEQYFGPGTRLTVT.